One sample yielded the 8 T cell receptor beta chains listed below, sequenced in a study of T cell repertoires in cytomegalovirus infection. Antigens of these TCRs are unknown. TCRdb re-called the reads with MiXCR, one entry per CDR3 protein. The data show about 920,000 distinct CDR3 sequences, with approximately 32% seen just once and roughly 13% held by the top ten. The specimen was cultured CD8+ T cells from PBMCs, collected from culture after CMV antigen stimulation. The receptors shown here come from a human donor in good health (CMV status not recorded). Some clones in this sample may be carry-over from other donors' samples.

A few counts support this clonotype. V gene TRBV6-6 combines with J gene TRBJ2-3; the D gene is possibly TRBD2 (5 bases). Germline V gene lookup returns CDR1 MNHNY and CDR2 SVGAGI (reference sequence). The V end was cut by 5 bases, the J end by 1 base, with 13 bases between. This CDR3 spans 15 amino acids. The CDR3, as DNA: TGTGCCAGCAGTCCCGCGGGTGCAGGCACAGATACGCAGTATTTT. It translates to CASSPAGAGTDTQYF.

The chain links TRBV3-1 to TRBJ2-1; tentative D call: TRBD2 (7 bases). CDR1 and CDR2 (germline): LGHDT, YNNKEL (reference sequence). The CDR3 length is 14 residues. With 4 bases removed from V and 8 bases from J, the gap between germline ends came to 15 bases. The CDR3 region has the DNA TGTGCCAGCAGCCCTGGGGGGGCTAGGGATGAGCAGTTCTTC. It codes for CASSPGGARDEQFF.

The gene calls are TRBV28 and TRBJ2-5, with D possibly called TRBD1 or TRBD2 (5 bases each). Looked up from germline, CDR1 is MDHEN and CDR2 is SYDVKM. This CDR3 has 14 amino acids. Deletions cut 3 bases from V and 1 base from J, with 9 bases between. CDR3 bases: TGTGCCAGCAGTTTCATGGGGGTCCAAGAGACCCAGTACTTC. Translated: CASSFMGVQETQYF.

Comments on this clonotype: A much larger clone differs from this one at a single base, so this may be a read error. This chain joins TRBV7-8 and TRBJ1-1, with 7 nucleotides matching TRBD1. J gave up 4 bases and V 1 base, and 6 bases lay outside the gene matches. Germline V gene data show CDR1 as SGHVS and CDR2 as FQNEAQ. The CDR3 covers 15 residues. CDR3 DNA: TGTGCCAGCAGCTTAGGCGGCAGGGGGATCACTGAAGCTTTCTTT. Its translation is CASSLGGRGITEAFF.

The rearrangement links TRBV6-2 or TRBV6-3 to TRBJ2-7; unclear D gene. The CDR3 has 14 amino acids. Germline CDR1 MNHEY, CDR2 SVGEGT. The germline V and J ends were trimmed by 0 bases and 5 bases, with 11 bases remaining between them. The CDR3 DNA sequence: TGTGCCAGCAGTTACTCAGGCGTGGGCGACGAGCAGTACTTC. It specifies CASSYSGVGDEQYF.

This clonotype has only a few counts. The chain combines TRBV19 with TRBJ2-7; D uncertain. CDR3 size: 14 residues. The germline V and J ends were trimmed by 5 bases and 2 bases, with 13 bases remaining between them. CDR1 LNHDA and CDR2 SQIVND come from the germline V gene (reference sequence). CDR3 in DNA: TGTGCCAGTAGTCCGCCGGGTAGCCCCTACGAGCAGTACGTC. Its translation is CASSPPGSPYEQYV.

This rearrangement joins TRBV24-1 to TRBJ2-1; D not resolved. Per the germline V gene, CDR1 is KGHDR and CDR2 is SFDVKD. Trimming took off 4 bases at V and 0 bases at J, with 9 bases between the two ends. The CDR3 runs to 15 residues. This chain's CDR3 is CATSEPETSYNEQFF. The CDR3 DNA reads TGTGCCACCAGTGAGCCGGAGACCTCCTACAATGAGCAGTTCTTC.

The chain joins TRBV7-2 to TRBJ2-7; 13 nucleotides align to TRBD2. V was clipped by 3 bases and J by 4 bases; unmatched bases: 12. Germline V gene sequence: CDR1 SGHTA, CDR2 FQGNSA. The CDR3 has 18 amino acids. In nucleotides, the CDR3 is TGTGCCAGCAGCTTCGGGACTAGCGGGGAACACTATGAGTACGAGCAGTACGTC. Encoded protein: CASSFGTSGEHYEYEQYV.